This T cell receptor (beta chain) was recovered during a study of blood T cell repertoires in COVID-19. Method: immunoSEQ multiplex PCR; TCRdb's copy keeps in-frame clones and lacks some. The sample lists a few hundred thousand clones, around 89% seen once, with roughly 8.6% in the top ten. The CDR3 runs 15 residues. The germline CDR1 and CDR2 sequences are SGHNT and YYREEE (reference sequence). Trimming pared 0 bases from V and 5 bases from J, leaving 12 bases between. The chain is built from TRBV5-4 and TRBJ2-1; perhaps TRBD1 as D (5 bases). The sequence was collected from a man aged 35-49 years who had recovered from COVID-19. Sequenced material: PBMCs or T cells enriched from blood (not recorded which). CDR3 DNA: TGTGCCAGCAGCTTGGGGAGCAGGGTTCACAATGAGCAGTTCTTC. Its protein is CASSLGSRVHNEQFF.